This T cell receptor (beta chain) originates from a study of blood T cell repertoires in COVID-19. In the study overall: From the United States, Italy and Spain came samples of acute and convalescent COVID-19. Nucleic acid was either cDNA or gDNA, and it came from T cells, B-cell-depleted T cells, or PBMCs.

The CDR3 has 17 amino acids. Looked up from germline, CDR1 is SGHDT and CDR2 is YYEEEE. The V and J ends lost 4 bases and 1 base, in that order; junction bases with no gene match: 7. Authors' methods: How many nucleated cells were present was estimated from reference gene primer amplification. TCRdb's copy holds only in-frame clones and misses some; the assay was immunoSEQ multiplex PCR. That table furnishes V, J and clone size, whereas the DNA furnished D and trimming. The sample lists some 200,000 clones, around 90% occurring once. The rearrangement uses TRBV5-6 and TRBJ1-4; 10 nucleotides align to TRBD1. The source material was peripheral blood. This clonotype was sampled from a man aged 55-75 years with active or convalescent COVID-19. This CDR3 is CASSLGQGQGTNEKLFF. For the CDR3, the DNA is TGTGCCAGCAGCCTGGGACAGGGGCAAGGAACTAATGAAAAACTGTTTTTT.